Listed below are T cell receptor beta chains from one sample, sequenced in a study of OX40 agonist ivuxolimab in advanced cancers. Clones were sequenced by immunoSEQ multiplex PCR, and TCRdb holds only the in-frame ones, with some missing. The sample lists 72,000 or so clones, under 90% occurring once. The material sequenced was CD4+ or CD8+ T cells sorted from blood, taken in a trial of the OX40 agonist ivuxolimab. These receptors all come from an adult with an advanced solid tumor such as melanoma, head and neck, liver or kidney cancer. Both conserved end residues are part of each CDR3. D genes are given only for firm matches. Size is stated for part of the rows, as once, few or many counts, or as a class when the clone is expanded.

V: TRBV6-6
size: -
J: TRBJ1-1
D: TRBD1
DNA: TGTGCCAGCAGCCCGACAGGGGGCACTGAAGCTTTCTTT
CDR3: CASSPTGGTEAFF

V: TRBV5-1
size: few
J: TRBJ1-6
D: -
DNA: TGCGCCAGCAGCTTGGGGACAGTTAATTCACCCCTCCACTTT
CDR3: CASSLGTVNSPLHF

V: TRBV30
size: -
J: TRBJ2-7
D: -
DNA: TGTGCCTGGAGTGTTGACGGCGGTGGCGAGCAGTACTTC
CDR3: CAWSVDGGGEQYF

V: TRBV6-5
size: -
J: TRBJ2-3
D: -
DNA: TGTGCCAGCAACGGTGTCCAAAGCACAGATACGCAGTATTTT
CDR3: CASNGVQSTDTQYF

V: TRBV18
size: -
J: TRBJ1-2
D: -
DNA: TGTGCCAGCTCACCGGCTGGCAGTTACTATGGCTACACCTTC
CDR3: CASSPAGSYYGYTF

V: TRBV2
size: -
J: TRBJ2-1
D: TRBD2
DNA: TGTGCCAGCAGCTTGAGGCTAGCGGGAGGATTTGAGCAGTTCTTC
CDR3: CASSLRLAGGFEQFF

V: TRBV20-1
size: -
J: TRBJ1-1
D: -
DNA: TGCAGTGCTATAGCCTTTCGGCTCGCTTTCTTT
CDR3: CSAIAFRLAFF

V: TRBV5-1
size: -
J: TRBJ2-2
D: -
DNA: TGCGCCAGCAGCTCCAGGGGAAGCGACACCGGGGAGCTGTTTTTT
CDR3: CASSSRGSDTGELFF

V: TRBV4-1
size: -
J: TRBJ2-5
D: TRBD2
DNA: TGCGCCAGTGGGCGGGGGGTTGACTTCGTGGAGACCCAGTACTTC
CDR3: CASGRGVDFVETQYF

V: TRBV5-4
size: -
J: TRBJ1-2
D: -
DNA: TGTGCCAGCAGCTTGGCCGGGGGTTTTGGCTACACCTTC
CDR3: CASSLAGGFGYTF

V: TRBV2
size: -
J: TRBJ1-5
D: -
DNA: TGTGCCGGGGGTCTAACGCAGGCGGTGCCCCAGCATTTT
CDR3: CAGGLTQAVPQHF

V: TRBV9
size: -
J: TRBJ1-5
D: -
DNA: TGTGCCAGCAGCGTAGACGGGGGGCATCAGCCCCAGCATTTT
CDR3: CASSVDGGHQPQHF

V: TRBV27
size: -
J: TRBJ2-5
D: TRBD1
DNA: TGTGCCAGTGCCCGGGACAGGGGGGAGACCCAGTACTTC
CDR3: CASARDRGETQYF

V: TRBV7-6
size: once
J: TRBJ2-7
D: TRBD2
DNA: TGTGCCAGCAGCCCGGTGACTAGCGGGACGGCCGAGCAGTACTTC
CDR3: CASSPVTSGTAEQYF

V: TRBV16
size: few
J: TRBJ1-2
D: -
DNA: TGTGCCAGCAGAGCCGGGCCCTCGGGCTATGGCTACACCTTC
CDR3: CASRAGPSGYGYTF

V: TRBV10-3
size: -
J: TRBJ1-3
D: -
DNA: TGTGCCACCCGCCGGGGTCCTGGAAACACCATATATTTT
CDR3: CATRRGPGNTIYF

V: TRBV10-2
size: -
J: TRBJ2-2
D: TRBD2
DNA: TGCGCCAGCCGACTAGCGGGGGGCACCGGGGAGCTGTTTTTT
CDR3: CASRLAGGTGELFF

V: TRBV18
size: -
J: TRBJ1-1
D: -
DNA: TGTGCCAGCTCACCACCGGGGTCGTCCACTGAAGCTTTCTTT
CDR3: CASSPPGSSTEAFF

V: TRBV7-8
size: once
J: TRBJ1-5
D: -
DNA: TGTGCCAGCAGCTTAGAGTCTCCCCGCCCCCATCAGCCCCAGCATTTT
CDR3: CASSLESPRPHQPQHF

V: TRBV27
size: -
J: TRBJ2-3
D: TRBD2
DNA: TGTGCCAGCAGTTTTAGCGGGAGGGTAAGCACAGATACGCAGTATTTT
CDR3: CASSFSGRVSTDTQYF

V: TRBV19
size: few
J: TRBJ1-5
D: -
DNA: TGTGCCAGTAGTCGACAGGTTTATAGCAATCAGCCCCAGCATTTT
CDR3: CASSRQVYSNQPQHF

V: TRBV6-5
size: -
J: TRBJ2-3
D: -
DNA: TGTGCCAGCAGACACGGCGGGACTTCCGATACGCAGTATTTT
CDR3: CASRHGGTSDTQYF

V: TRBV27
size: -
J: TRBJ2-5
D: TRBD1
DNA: TGTGCCAGCAGTTGGGACAGGGCCCCAGAGACCCAGTACTTC
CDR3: CASSWDRAPETQYF

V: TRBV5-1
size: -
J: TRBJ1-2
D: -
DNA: TGCGCCAGCAGCTTGGATGGGGTGAAAGGATCCCATCGTGGCTACACCTTC
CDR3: CASSLDGVKGSHRGYTF

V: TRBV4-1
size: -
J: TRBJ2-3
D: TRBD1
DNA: TGCGCCAGCCGTCGGACAGGTGAAGGAAGGCAGTATTTT
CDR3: CASRRTGEGRQYF

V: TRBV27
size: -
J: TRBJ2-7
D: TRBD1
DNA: TGTGCCAGCACCGCTCGACAGGGGGCTATCTACGAGCAGTACTTC
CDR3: CASTARQGAIYEQYF

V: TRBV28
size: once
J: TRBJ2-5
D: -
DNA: TGTGCCAGCAAGTCGAGGGGACAAGAGACCCAGTACTTC
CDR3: CASKSRGQETQYF

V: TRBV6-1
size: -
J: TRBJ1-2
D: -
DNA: TGTGCCAGCAGTGAAGGCCAAAGAGAGGGCTACACCTTC
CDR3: CASSEGQREGYTF

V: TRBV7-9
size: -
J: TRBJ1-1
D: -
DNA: TGTGCCATAATCAGGGCGGAGGAAGCTTTCTTT
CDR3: CAIIRAEEAFF

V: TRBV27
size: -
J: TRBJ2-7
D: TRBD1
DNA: TGTGCCAGCAGTTTAAAAGGGACAGGGCACTACGAGCAGTACTTC
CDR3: CASSLKGTGHYEQYF

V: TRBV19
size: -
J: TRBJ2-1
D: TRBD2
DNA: TGTGCCAGTAGTCCTACAGGGACTAGCGGGACTTTGTCGTCTAATGAGCAGTTCTTC
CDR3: CASSPTGTSGTLSSNEQFF

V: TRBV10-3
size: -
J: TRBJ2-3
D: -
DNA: TGTGCCATCAGTGACAAACGGAGCACAGATACGCAGTATTTT
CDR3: CAISDKRSTDTQYF

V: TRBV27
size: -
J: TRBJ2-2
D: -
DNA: TGTGCCAGCAGTTTAAGGACAGTTTCGAACACCGGGGAGCTGTTTTTT
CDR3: CASSLRTVSNTGELFF

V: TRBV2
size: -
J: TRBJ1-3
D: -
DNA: TGTGCCAGCACAACAATATCCGGAAACACCATATATTTT
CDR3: CASTTISGNTIYF

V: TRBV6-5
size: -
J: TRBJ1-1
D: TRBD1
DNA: TGTGCCAGCAGTAAATGGACAGGAAACACTGAAGCTTTCTTT
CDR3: CASSKWTGNTEAFF

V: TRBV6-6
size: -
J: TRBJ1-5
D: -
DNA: TGTGCCAGCAGCAAAGATGGCAATCAGCCCCAGCATTTT
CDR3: CASSKDGNQPQHF

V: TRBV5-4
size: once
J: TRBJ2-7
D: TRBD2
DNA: TGTGCCAGCAGCTTGGCCGGGCTAGCGGGGAGGATCTACGAGCAGTACTTC
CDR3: CASSLAGLAGRIYEQYF

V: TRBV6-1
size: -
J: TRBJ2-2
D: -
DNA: TGTGCCAGCAGTGACAGGGTTCACACCGGGGAGCTGTTTTTT
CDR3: CASSDRVHTGELFF

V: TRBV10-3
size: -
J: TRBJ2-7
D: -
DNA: TGTGCCATCAGTGAGTATGGCGAGCAGTACTTC
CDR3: CAISEYGEQYF

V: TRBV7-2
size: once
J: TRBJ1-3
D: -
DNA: TGTGCCAGCAGCTCCGGAGGGGGAGGGTCTGGAAACACCATATATTTT
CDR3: CASSSGGGGSGNTIYF

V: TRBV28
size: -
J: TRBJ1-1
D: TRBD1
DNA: TGTGCCAGCAGCCAACTCGGGACAGAGGCTTTCTTT
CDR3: CASSQLGTEAFF

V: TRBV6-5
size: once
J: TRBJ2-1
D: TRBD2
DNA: TGTGCCAGCAGGCCCGGGACTAGCAATGAGCAGTTCTTC
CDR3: CASRPGTSNEQFF